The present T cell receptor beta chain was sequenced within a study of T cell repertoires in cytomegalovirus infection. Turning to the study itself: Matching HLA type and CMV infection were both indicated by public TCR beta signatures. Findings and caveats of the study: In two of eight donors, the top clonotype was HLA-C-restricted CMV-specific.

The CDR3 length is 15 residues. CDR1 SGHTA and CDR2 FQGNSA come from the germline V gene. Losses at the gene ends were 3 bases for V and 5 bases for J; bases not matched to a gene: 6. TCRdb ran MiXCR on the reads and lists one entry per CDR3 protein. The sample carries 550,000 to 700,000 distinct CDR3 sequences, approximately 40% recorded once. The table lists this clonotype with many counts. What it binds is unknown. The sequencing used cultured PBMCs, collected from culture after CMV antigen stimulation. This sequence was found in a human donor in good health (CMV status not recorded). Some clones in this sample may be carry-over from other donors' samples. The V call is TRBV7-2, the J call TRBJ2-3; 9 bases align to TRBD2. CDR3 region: CASSFARGGQDTQYF. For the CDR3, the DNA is TGTGCCAGCAGCTTTGCGCGGGGGGGCCAAGATACGCAGTATTTT.